This TCR beta chain was retrieved from a study of monozygotic twins with inflammatory bowel disease (dated by TCRdb to the late 2010s). Context from the whole study: In total, around 28 monozygotic twin pairs made up the full study: 19 Danish pairs, all IBD-discordant, plus nine German pairs, of which four were IBD-concordant and five were IBD-discordant. The search for disease-associated traits relied mainly on comparing IBD patients with their genetically identical healthy co-twins within discordant pairs. Each individual had, on average, about 151 000 unique TCRalpha sequences and 181 000 unique TCRbeta sequences available for analysis. Study-level results and caveats: The results gave no support for a single strong signal or clonotype linked to IBD. TCRbeta repertoire diversity, by inverse Simpson index, was decreased in IBD patients compared with their healthy co-twins. Repertoire similarity did not differ between concordant and discordant twins, possibly due to limited statistical power. The analysis was unable to tell apart different T cell subtypes. Differing immunosuppressive treatments among patients may have added background noise and inter-individual variability to the repertoires. Fewer clonotypes were shared with other individuals by IBD patients than by healthy twins, most markedly in patients showing signs of disease activity.

The germline V gene gives CDR1 as SGHAT and CDR2 as FQNNGV. From cysteine to phenylalanine, the CDR3 is 16 amino acids long. The coding DNA is unavailable. Library preparation employed 5' RACE. Each TCR library was prepared from roughly 3.5 ug of total RNA. For each sample, cDNA was synthesized in eight separate reactions using SMARTScribe reverse transcriptase. During cDNA synthesis, unique molecular identifiers containing a 6-nucleotide sample barcode were introduced by template switching. TCRalpha and TCRbeta cDNA was amplified in two nested PCRs of around 15 and 10 cycles, and bead purification was carried out after each PCR. Before amplification, the cDNA was treated with uracil DNA-glycosylase and purified using the QIAquick PCR purification kit. In the second PCR, Illumina TruSeq-compatible adapters and sample-specific barcodes were added. TapeStation and Qubit were used to check library quality and concentration, and 4.5 to 6.5 ng of each library was pooled. Pooled libraries were sequenced on an Illumina HiSeq2500 single-index Rapid Run with 2 x 100 bp reads and custom sequencing primers. The study's own analysis went as follows. MiGEC version 1.2.6 was used for UMI-based consensus assembly, which corrected PCR and sequencing errors. MiXCR version 2.1.1 was used to carry out V(D)J alignment, clonotype assembly and CDR3 extraction. Normalisation of gene usage, clonotype sharing and MAIT/NKT TCR abundance was achieved by analysing the top 1000, 10 000 and 20 000 clonotypes per sample. Diversity was computed as the inverse Simpson index with the vegan R package after downsampling to 27 000 UMIs. Paired Mann-Whitney U tests were applied to discordant twin pairs, with Benjamini-Hochberg correction for multiple testing. The reads were reprocessed in TCRdb, with one entry per CDR3 protein sequence and no accompanying DNA. It is TCRdb's table, rather than the study itself, that gives the V and J calls and clone size. The record for this sample contains around 97,000 distinct CDR3 sequences. The top ten clonotypes cover around 1.9% of the sample.

In regard to this clonotype: What antigen it recognizes has not been identified.

From each donor, an approximately 2.3 ml peripheral blood sample was collected into PAXgene tubes and kept at -80 degrees C. Total RNA was isolated from whole blood with the PAXgene blood miRNA kit on an automated QIAcube, without T cell sorting. Peripheral blood from monozygotic twin pairs concordant or discordant for inflammatory bowel disease was subjected to deep TCRalpha and TCRbeta repertoire profiling with unique molecular barcoding. Smoking habits were recorded for all twin pairs, and individuals were classified as current, former or never smokers. The chain joins TRBV11-2 to TRBJ2-7; TCRdb's D gene call, TRBD1, goes unchecked for lack of DNA. The specimen sequenced was blood. This clonotype was sampled from a human donor with ulcerative colitis or Crohn's disease, or a healthy co-twin of an affected twin (not recorded which). This receptor has the CDR3 CASSTAGQGSIYEQYF.